Shown below are 10 T cell receptor beta chains from a single sample sequenced in a study of cytomegalovirus exposure and HLA in healthy donors. Amplification used 60 Vbeta primers and 13 Jbeta primers. The table came from immunoSEQ multiplex PCR; TCRdb's copy has only in-frame clones and leaves some out. The sample lists about 170,000 clones, less than 85% occurring once. Sequencing input: PBMCs. Receptors originate from a male donor in good health and CMV-seronegative.

The chain employs TRBV30 and TRBJ2-3; 13 bases fit TRBD2. V lost 2 bases and J lost 2; bases outside the gene matches: 7. Germline V CDR1 and CDR2: GTSNPN, SVGIG (reference sequence). The CDR3 is 17 residues long. The CDR3 loop is CAWSRLAGGWATDTQYF. In DNA form, the CDR3 reads TGTGCCTGGAGTAGACTAGCGGGAGGTTGGGCCACAGATACGCAGTATTTT.

This clone was detected once. The V call is TRBV7-9, the J call TRBJ2-5; D gene ambiguous. Trimming left V 1 base short and J 2 bases short, with 14 bases between. The CDR3 consists of 16 residues. Germline values: CDR1 SEHNR, CDR2 FQNEAQ (reference sequence). In DNA, the CDR3 is TGTGCCAGCAGCTTAGTGAGGAGTGAGAGGCAAGAGACCCAGTACTTC. The encoded protein is CASSLVRSERQETQYF. The complete variable domain, with remaining parts taken from reference TRBV7-9 and TRBJ2-5, reads DTGVSQNPRHKITKRGQNVTFRCDPISEHNRLYWYRQTLGQGPEFLTYFQNEAQLEKSRLLSDRFSAERPKGSFSTLEIQRTEQGDSAMYLCASSLVRSERQETQYFGPGTRLLVL.

This chain uses TRBV5-4 with TRBJ2-2; D not resolved. Germline CDR1 and CDR2: SGHNT and YYREEE (reference sequence). Trimming took off 7 bases at V and 5 bases at J, with 18 bases between the two ends. The CDR3 is made up of 15 amino acids. This CDR3 is CASRSTGGRTGELFF. CDR3 bases: TGTGCCAGCCGGTCGACCGGCGGTAGGACCGGGGAGCTGTTTTTT. Full variable domain (rest looked up from reference TRBV5-4 and TRBJ2-2): ETGVTQSPTHLIKTRGQQVTLRCSSQSGHNTVSWYQQALGQGPQFIFQYYREEENGRGNFPPRFSGLQFPNYSSELNVNALELDDSALYLCASRSTGGRTGELFFGEGSRLTVL.

V is TRBV6-4 and J is TRBJ2-7; no clear D gene. The ends were cut back, 8 bases at V and 0 bases at J, with 17 bases in the middle. From germline, CDR1 is MRHNA and CDR2 SNTAGT. The CDR3 consists of 15 residues. CDR3: CASPPGVGSSYEQYF. CDR3 DNA sequence: TGTGCCAGCCCCCCCGGTGTGGGCAGCTCCTACGAGCAGTACTTC.

V and J are TRBV7-6 and TRBJ2-7; 9 bases line up with TRBD1. This CDR3 is 14 amino acids long. V lost 6 bases, J lost 5 bases, and 8 bases stayed unmatched. Germline assignment: CDR1 SGHVS and CDR2 FNYEAQ. In DNA form, the CDR3 reads TGTGCCAGCAGAAAGGGACAGGGTGTAAACGAGCAGTACTTC. Translation gives CASRKGQGVNEQYF.

The chain joins TRBV30 to TRBJ1-1; D might be TRBD1 (6 bases). The CDR3 is 12 amino acids. V lost 3 bases and J lost 8, with 13 bases in between. Germline assignment: CDR1 GTSNPN and CDR2 SVGIG (reference sequence). Here the CDR3 reads CAWRQGSVEAFF. The CDR3 DNA follows: TGTGCCTGGAGGCAGGGGTCGGTAGAAGCTTTCTTT. The whole variable domain, remainder taken from reference TRBV30 and TRBJ1-1, is SQTIHQWPATLVQPVGSPLSLECTVEGTSNPNLYWYRQAAGRGLQLLFYSVGIGQISSEVPQNLSASRPQDRQFILSSKKLLLSDSGFYLCAWRQGSVEAFFGQGTRLTVV.

The chain has TRBV6-1 and TRBJ1-1; D might be TRBD1 (5 bases). Germline V CDR1 and CDR2: MNHNS, SASEGT. Trimming stripped 4 bases from V and 2 bases from J, with 11 bases between. The CDR3 has 14 amino acids. Written as DNA, the CDR3 is TGTGCCAGCAGTGCAAGACAGACCAACACTGAAGCTTTCTTT. It yields the protein CASSARQTNTEAFF.

The V gene is TRBV5-8, the J gene TRBJ1-1; D possibly corresponds to TRBD1 (5 bases). Between the trimmed V and J ends, which lost 0 bases and 4 bases, there was a span of 10 bases. Germline CDR1 SGHTS, CDR2 YDEGEE. The CDR3 extends over 14 amino acids. The CDR3 region is CASSLVAGITEAFF. CDR3 coding DNA: TGTGCCAGCAGCTTGGTGGCAGGGATCACTGAAGCTTTCTTT.

This chain uses TRBV9 with TRBJ2-3; 10 bases line up with TRBD2. Germline V gene data show CDR1 as SGDLS and CDR2 as YYNGEE. The CDR3 loop spans 15 amino acids. V lost 3 bases to trimming and J lost 1 base; unmatched junction nucleotides: 2. In DNA form, the CDR3 reads TGTGCCAGCAGCGCCGGGACTAGCGGCACAGATACGCAGTATTTT. Protein: CASSAGTSGTDTQYF. Complete variable domain (other parts from reference TRBV9 and TRBJ2-3): DSGVTQTPKHLITATGQRVTLRCSPRSGDLSVYWYQQSLDQGLQFLIQYYNGEERAKGNILERFSAQQFPDLHSELNLSSLELGDSALYFCASSAGTSGTDTQYFGPGTRLTVL.

This clone was picked up a small number of times. This rearrangement joins TRBV29-1 to TRBJ1-4; 7 positions agree with TRBD1. The germline V gene has CDR1 SQVTM and CDR2 ANQGSEA. The J segment lost 7 bases and the V segment lost 4 bases, leaving 6 bases of the junction unmatched. CDR3 length: 13 amino acids. The DNA of the CDR3 is TGCAGCGTTGGGGACAGTAGCGGTGAAAAACTGTTTTTT. Translating gives CSVGDSSGEKLFF.